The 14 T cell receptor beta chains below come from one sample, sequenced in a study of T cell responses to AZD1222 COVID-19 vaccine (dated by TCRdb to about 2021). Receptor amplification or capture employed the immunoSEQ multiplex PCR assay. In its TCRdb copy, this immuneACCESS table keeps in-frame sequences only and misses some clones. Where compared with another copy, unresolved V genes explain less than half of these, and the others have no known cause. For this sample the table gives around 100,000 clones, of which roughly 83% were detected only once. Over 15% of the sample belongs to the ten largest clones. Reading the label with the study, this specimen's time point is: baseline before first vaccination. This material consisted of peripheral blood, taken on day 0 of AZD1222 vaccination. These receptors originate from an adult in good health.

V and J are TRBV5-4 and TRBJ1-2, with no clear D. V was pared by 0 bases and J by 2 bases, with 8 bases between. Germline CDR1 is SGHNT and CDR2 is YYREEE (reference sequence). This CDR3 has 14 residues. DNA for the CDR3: TGTGCCAGCAGCTTGGGTGTTCAGAACTATGGCTACACCTTC. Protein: CASSLGVQNYGYTF.

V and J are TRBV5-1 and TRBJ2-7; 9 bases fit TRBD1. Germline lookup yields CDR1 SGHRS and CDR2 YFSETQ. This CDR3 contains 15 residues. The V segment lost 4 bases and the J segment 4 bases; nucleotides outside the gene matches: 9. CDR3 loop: CASSPTGTGKYEQYF. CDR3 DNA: TGCGCCAGCAGCCCAACCGGGACAGGGAAGTACGAGCAGTACTTC.

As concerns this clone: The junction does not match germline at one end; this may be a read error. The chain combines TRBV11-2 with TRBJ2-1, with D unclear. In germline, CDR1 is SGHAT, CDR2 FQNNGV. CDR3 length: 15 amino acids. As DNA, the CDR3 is TGTGCCAGCAGTTTAGGTCCGGAACCTTACAATGAGCAGTTCTTC. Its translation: CASSLGPEPYNEQFF.

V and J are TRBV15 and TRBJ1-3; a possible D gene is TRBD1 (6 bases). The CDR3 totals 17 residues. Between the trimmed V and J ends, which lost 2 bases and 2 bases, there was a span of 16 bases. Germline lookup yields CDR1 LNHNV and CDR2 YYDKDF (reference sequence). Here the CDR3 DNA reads TGTGCCACCAGCAGACTTCCACAGGGACGGGCTGGAAACACCATATATTTT. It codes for CATSRLPQGRAGNTIYF.

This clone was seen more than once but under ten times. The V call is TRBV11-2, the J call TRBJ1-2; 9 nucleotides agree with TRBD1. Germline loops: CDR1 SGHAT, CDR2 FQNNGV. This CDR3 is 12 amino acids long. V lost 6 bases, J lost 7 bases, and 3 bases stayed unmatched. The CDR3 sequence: CASSTDRGGYTF. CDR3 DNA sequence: TGTGCCAGCAGTACGGACAGGGGTGGCTACACCTTC.

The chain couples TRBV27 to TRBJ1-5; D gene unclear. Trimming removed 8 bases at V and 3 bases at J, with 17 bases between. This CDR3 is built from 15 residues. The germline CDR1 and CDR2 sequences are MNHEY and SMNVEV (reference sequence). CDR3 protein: CASSETPGYNQPQHF. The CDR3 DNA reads TGTGCCAGCTCAGAAACTCCTGGATACAATCAGCCCCAGCATTTT.

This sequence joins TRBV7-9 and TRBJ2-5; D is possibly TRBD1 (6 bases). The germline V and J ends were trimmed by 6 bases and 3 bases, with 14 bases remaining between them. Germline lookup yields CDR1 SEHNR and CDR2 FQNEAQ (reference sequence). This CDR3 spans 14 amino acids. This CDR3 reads CASSPGTNKETQYF. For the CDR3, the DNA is TGTGCCAGCAGTCCCGGGACAAACAAAGAGACCCAGTACTTC.

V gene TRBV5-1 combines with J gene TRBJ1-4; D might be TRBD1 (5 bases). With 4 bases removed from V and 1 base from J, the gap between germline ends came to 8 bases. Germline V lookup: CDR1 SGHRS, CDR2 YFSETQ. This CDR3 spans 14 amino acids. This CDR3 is CASSEGLTNEKLFF. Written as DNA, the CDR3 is TGCGCCAGCAGCGAGGGGCTAACTAATGAAAAACTGTTTTTT.

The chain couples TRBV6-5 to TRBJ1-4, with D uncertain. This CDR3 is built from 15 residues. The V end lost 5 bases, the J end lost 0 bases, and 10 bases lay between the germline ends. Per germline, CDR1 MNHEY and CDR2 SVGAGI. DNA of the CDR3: TGTGCCAGCAGTCGTGACACTCCAACTAATGAAAAACTGTTTTTT. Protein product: CASSRDTPTNEKLFF.

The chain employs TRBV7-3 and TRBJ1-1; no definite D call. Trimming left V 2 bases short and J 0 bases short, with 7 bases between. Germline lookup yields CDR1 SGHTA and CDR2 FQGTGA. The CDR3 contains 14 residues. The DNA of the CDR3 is TGTGCCAGCAGCTTAGCGCCTGTGAACACTGAAGCTTTCTTT. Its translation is CASSLAPVNTEAFF.

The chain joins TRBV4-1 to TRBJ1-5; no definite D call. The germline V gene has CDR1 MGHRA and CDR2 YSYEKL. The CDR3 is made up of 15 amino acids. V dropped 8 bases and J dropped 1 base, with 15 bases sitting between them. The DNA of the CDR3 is TGCGCCAGCCGCTCTACGGGGTCGAGCAATCAGCCCCAGCATTTT. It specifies CASRSTGSSNQPQHF.

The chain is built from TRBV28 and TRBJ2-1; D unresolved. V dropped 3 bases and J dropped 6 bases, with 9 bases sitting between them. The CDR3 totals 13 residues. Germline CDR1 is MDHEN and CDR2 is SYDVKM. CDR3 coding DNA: TGTGCCAGCAGTTTGCCTAGTCCCAATGAGCAGTTCTTC. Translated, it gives CASSLPSPNEQFF. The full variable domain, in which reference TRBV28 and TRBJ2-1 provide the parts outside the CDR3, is DVKVTQSSRYLVKRTGEKVFLECVQDMDHENMFWYRQDPGLGLRLIYFSYDVKMKEKGDIPEGYSVSREKKERFSLILESASTNQTSMYLCASSLPSPNEQFFGPGTRLTVL.

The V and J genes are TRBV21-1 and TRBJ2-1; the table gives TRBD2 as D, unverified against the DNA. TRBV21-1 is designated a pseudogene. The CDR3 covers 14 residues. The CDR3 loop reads CASSKRDGLVKQFF. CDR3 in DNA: TGTGCCAGCAGCAAACGGGACGGACTAGTGAAGCAGTTCTTC.

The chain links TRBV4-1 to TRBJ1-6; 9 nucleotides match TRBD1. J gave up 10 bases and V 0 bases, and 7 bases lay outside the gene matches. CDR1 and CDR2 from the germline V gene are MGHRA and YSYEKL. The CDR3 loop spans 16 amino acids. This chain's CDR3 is CASSQDLGTGSSPLHF. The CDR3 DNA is TGCGCCAGCAGCCAAGATTTGGGGACAGGGTCCTCACCCCTCCACTTT.